A single sample is the source of the 19 T cell receptor beta chains below, sequenced in a study of T cell responses to AZD1222 COVID-19 vaccine. Profiling relied on immunoSEQ multiplex PCR, and the TCRdb table lists in-frame clones only, not all of them. The sample lists 53,000 or so clones, more than 70% occurring once. Sequencing used peripheral blood, obtained on day 0 of MenACWY control vaccination. The origin of the receptors is an adult in good health.

The genes are TRBV4-3 and TRBJ2-1, with TRBD2 matching 7 bases. Unmatched junction bases numbered 12, after V lost 0 bases and J lost 4 bases. The CDR3 consists of 18 residues. Germline values: CDR1 LGHNA, CDR2 YSLEER. For the CDR3, the DNA is TGCGCCAGCAGCCAAGATCTTAACGCGGGAGTCGGTTACAATGAGCAGTTCTTC. This translates into CASSQDLNAGVGYNEQFF.

This chain uses TRBV15 with TRBJ1-4; the match to TRBD1 covers 10 bases. The CDR3 extends over 15 amino acids. V gave up 0 bases and J gave up 7 bases; unmatched junction bases: 2. CDR1 and CDR2 from the germline V gene are LNHNV and YYDKDF (reference sequence). The CDR3 reads CATSRDRDRGEKLFF. Here the CDR3 DNA reads TGTGCCACCAGCAGAGACCGGGACAGGGGTGAAAAACTGTTTTTT.

The J gene is TRBJ2-7, the V gene TRBV29-1; 8 bases line up with TRBD1. The CDR3 has 13 residues. CDR1 SQVTM and CDR2 ANQGSEA come from the germline V gene. V trimming: 0 bases; J trimming: 8 bases; junction bases outside the gene matches: 6. CDR3 residues: CSVEEGQAIKQYF. CDR3 nucleotide sequence: TGCAGCGTTGAAGAGGGACAGGCTATCAAGCAGTACTTC.

This chain uses TRBV18 with TRBJ2-5; 7 bases are shared with TRBD2. This CDR3 comprises 13 residues. Losses at the gene ends were 7 bases for V and 7 bases for J; bases not matched to a gene: 9. CDR1 is KGHSH and CDR2 is LQKENI in the germline V gene. The CDR3 loop reads CASYGGLKGTQYF. In DNA, the CDR3 is TGTGCCAGCTACGGGGGACTAAAAGGGACCCAGTACTTC.

The rearrangement links TRBV5-1 to TRBJ2-7; TRBD2 might be the D (6 bases). V was clipped by 7 bases and J by 2 bases, with 13 bases between them. Germline V gene sequence: CDR1 SGHRS, CDR2 YFSETQ. The CDR3 is 13 residues long. In nucleotides, the CDR3 is TGCGCCAGCCGCCGACTAGATACCTACGAGCAGTACTTC. Translation: CASRRLDTYEQYF.

This clone has just one count. V usage is TRBV19 and J usage is TRBJ2-3, with 8 bases lining up with TRBD1. The V and J ends lost 1 base and 5 bases, in that order; junction bases with no gene match: 11. The CDR3 runs to 17 residues. Germline CDR1 reads LNHDA; CDR2 reads SQIVND (reference sequence). CDR3 sequence (DNA): TGTGCCAGTAGTATAGTTCCCGGCAGGGGGCATGAAGATACGCAGTATTTT. Protein sequence: CASSIVPGRGHEDTQYF. Full variable domain (rest looked up from reference TRBV19 and TRBJ2-3): DGGITQSPKYLFRKEGQNVTLSCEQNLNHDAMYWYRQDPGQGLRLIYYSQIVNDFQKGDIAEGYSVSREKKESFPLTVTSAQKNPTAFYLCASSIVPGRGHEDTQYFGPGTRLTVL.

CDR3 in DNA: TGCGCCAGCAGCCAAGATCCTTCTGGGGACTATGGCTACACCTTC. Protein sequence: CASSQDPSGDYGYTF. The V call is TRBV4-3, the J call TRBJ1-2; D unresolved. CDR1 is LGHNA and CDR2 is YSLEER in the germline V gene. The CDR3 totals 15 residues. Trimming stripped 0 bases from V and 3 bases from J, with 11 bases between.

This clone has just one count. The chain carries TRBV10-3 and TRBJ1-5, with unresolved D. CDR3 length: 15 amino acids. Germline V gene data show CDR1 as ENHRY and CDR2 as SYGVKD. V was trimmed by 2 bases and J by 9 bases, leaving 17 bases between them. CDR3 bases: TGTGCCATCAGTGAGACTCCCCTGACGGGTGCGCCCCAGCATTTT. Amino acid sequence: CAISETPLTGAPQHF.

This rearrangement joins TRBV2 to TRBJ2-7, with D hard to call. Per the germline V gene, CDR1 is SNHLY and CDR2 is FYNNEI. Trimming removed 3 bases from V and 5 bases from J, with 8 bases in between. The CDR3 is made up of 12 amino acids. The CDR3 protein is CASSEGIHEQYF. As DNA, the CDR3 is TGTGCCAGCAGTGAGGGCATCCACGAGCAGTACTTC.

CDR3 amino acids: CASHAGTSGRGYEQYF. The CDR3 region has the DNA TGCGCCAGCCATGCCGGGACTAGCGGGAGGGGCTACGAGCAGTACTTC. This sequence joins TRBV5-1 and TRBJ2-7; 16 bases agree with TRBD2. Germline CDR1 and CDR2: SGHRS and YFSETQ. The CDR3 is made up of 16 amino acids. Losses at the gene ends were 7 bases for V and 3 bases for J; bases not matched to a gene: 7.

This clone occurred a few times. The V gene is TRBV6-2 or TRBV6-3, the J gene TRBJ2-1, with D possibly TRBD2 on 6 matching bases. V lost 1 base and J 4 bases, leaving 14 bases between the germline ends. This CDR3 is 16 amino acids long. The germline CDR1 and CDR2 sequences are MNHEY and SVGEGT. CDR3 in amino acids: CASSYLAEGDYNEQFF. CDR3 nucleotide sequence: TGTGCCAGCAGTTACTTGGCGGAGGGCGATTACAATGAGCAGTTCTTC.

J is TRBJ2-1 and V is TRBV7-2; TRBD2 matches at 8 bases. The trim removed 5 bases at V and 5 bases at J, leaving 11 bases unmatched. The germline V gene encodes CDR1 SGHTA and CDR2 FQGNSA. The CDR3 extends over 16 amino acids. CDR3 protein: CASSLPSAGVNNEQFF. The DNA of the CDR3 is TGTGCCAGCAGCCTACCCTCAGCGGGAGTTAACAATGAGCAGTTCTTC. Combining the CDR3 with reference TRBV7-2 and TRBJ2-1 gives the whole variable domain GAGVSQSPSNKVTEKGKDVELRCDPISGHTALYWYRQSLGQGLEFLIYFQGNSAPDKSGLPSDRFSAERTGGSVSTLTIQRTQQEDSAVYLCASSLPSAGVNNEQFFGPGTRLTVL.

The V call is TRBV28, the J call TRBJ1-5; 7 bases map to TRBD1. CDR1 MDHEN and CDR2 SYDVKM come from the germline V gene. This CDR3 has 14 amino acids. The J segment lost 1 base and the V segment lost 4 bases, leaving 1 base of the junction unmatched. CDR3 protein: CASSSTGSNQPQHF. The CDR3 nucleotides read TGTGCCAGCAGTTCGACAGGGAGCAATCAGCCCCAGCATTTT. Based on the CDR3 plus reference TRBV28 and TRBJ1-5, the full variable domain is DVKVTQSSRYLVKRTGEKVFLECVQDMDHENMFWYRQDPGLGLRLIYFSYDVKMKEKGDIPEGYSVSREKKERFSLILESASTNQTSMYLCASSSTGSNQPQHFGDGTRLSIL.

The rearrangement uses TRBV29-1 and TRBJ1-4; D unclear. The V gene's germline CDR1 is SQVTM and CDR2 ANQGSEA. There are 13 residues in the CDR3. Trimming left V 4 bases short and J 1 base short, with 7 bases between. As DNA, the CDR3 is TGCAGCGTTGTCGCGGGAACTAATGAAAAACTGTTTTTT. Its translation: CSVVAGTNEKLFF.

The CDR3 sequence is CASSHASGQYF. Written as DNA, the CDR3 is TGTGCCAGCAGCCATGCGTCCGGCCAGTACTTC. The chain recombines TRBV3-1 (or the pseudogene TRBV3-2) with TRBJ2-5; no definite D call. V lost 3 bases, J lost 10 bases, and 9 bases lay in between. This CDR3 comprises 11 residues. The V gene's germline CDR1 is LGHDT and CDR2 YNNKEL (reference sequence).

This clone has only one observation. The chain uses TRBV6-5 and TRBJ2-5; D ambiguous. V lost 5 bases to trimming and J lost 7 bases, with 8 bases between them. Per the germline V gene, CDR1 is MNHEY and CDR2 is SVGAGI. This CDR3 is 11 amino acids long. The CDR3 DNA follows: TGTGCCAGCAGTCGTGAAGGGACCCAGTACTTC. Amino acids: CASSREGTQYF.

This sequence joins TRBV2 and TRBJ2-5; D is possibly TRBD1 (5 bases). Germline CDR1 reads SNHLY; CDR2 reads FYNNEI. The CDR3 is 16 residues long. V lost 4 bases and J lost 3, with 18 bases in between. CDR3 coding DNA: TGTGCCAGCAGTGTCGTGGCGAGACAGACGAAAGAGACCCAGTACTTC. Amino acids: CASSVVARQTKETQYF.

This chain links TRBV21-1 with TRBJ2-7; no check of the table's D call, TRBD1, against the DNA was made. TRBV21-1 is classified as a pseudogene. The CDR3 contains 12 residues. The CDR3 loop is CAKTGIAYEQYF. The CDR3 DNA sequence: TGTGCCAAAACAGGGATCGCCTACGAGCAGTACTTC.

The chain is built from TRBV3-1 (or the pseudogene TRBV3-2) and TRBJ1-4; no firm D call. Germline V gives CDR1 LGHDT, CDR2 YNNKEL (reference sequence). The CDR3 runs to 15 residues. V lost 5 bases, J lost 3 bases, and 13 bases lay in between. CDR3: CASSVGVRANEKLFF. In DNA, the CDR3 is TGTGCCAGCAGCGTCGGGGTGCGGGCTAATGAAAAACTGTTTTTT.